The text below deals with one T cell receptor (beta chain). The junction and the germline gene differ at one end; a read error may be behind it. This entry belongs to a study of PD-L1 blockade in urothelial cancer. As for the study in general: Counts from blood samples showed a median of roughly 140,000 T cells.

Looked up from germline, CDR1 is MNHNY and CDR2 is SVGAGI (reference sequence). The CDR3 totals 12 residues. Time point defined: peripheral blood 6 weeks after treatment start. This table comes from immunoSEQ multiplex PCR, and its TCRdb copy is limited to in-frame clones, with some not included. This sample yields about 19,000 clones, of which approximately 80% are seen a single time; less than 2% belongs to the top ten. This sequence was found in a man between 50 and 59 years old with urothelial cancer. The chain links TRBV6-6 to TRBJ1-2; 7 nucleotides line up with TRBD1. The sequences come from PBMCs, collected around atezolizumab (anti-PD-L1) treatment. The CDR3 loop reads CASSYPGTAFFF. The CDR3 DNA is TGTGCCAGCAGTTACCCAGGGACAGCATTTTTCTTC.